This T cell receptor beta chain was recorded in a study of shared clonotypes between healthy human individuals. About the study: Each donor's CD8 memory used one plate, CD8 naive two, each CD4 subset three.

Findings of the study overall: Lower generation probabilities were found for non-shared clonotypes than for those shared by all four donors. Estimated clonotype richness was generally higher in naive than memory subsets.

The table came from immunoSEQ multiplex PCR; TCRdb's copy has only in-frame clones and leaves some out. The table includes around 550,000 clones, around 95% detected once. This clone has a single count. Antigen specificity is unknown. Naive-designated CD8 cells lacked CD45RO, were positively enriched for CCR7, and omitted terminally differentiated effector memory CD45RA+ cells. The study drew all its donors from Caucasian adults living in Nashville, Tennessee. Germline CDR1 is MDHEN and CDR2 is SYDVKM. Trimming cost V 6 bases and J 2 bases, with 20 bases left between them. The CDR3 contains 16 residues.

The chain joins TRBV28 to TRBJ2-7, with a weak D call TRBD2 (6 bases). This clonotype was sampled from a woman aged 25-40 years in good health. Sample: naive CD8+ T cells sorted from blood. CDR3 in DNA: TGTGCCAGCAGCCCATTCTACGGCGGGGCACCCTACGAGCAGTACTTC. It specifies CASSPFYGGAPYEQYF.